This T cell receptor (beta chain) was identified in a study of blood T cell repertoires in COVID-19. Background on the study: The samples span acute and convalescent COVID-19 from the United States, Italy and Spain.

Trimming cost V 3 bases and J 10 bases, with 16 bases left between them. Germline V gene sequence: CDR1 MNHNS, CDR2 SASEGT. The CDR3 length is 14 residues. The Seattle site enrolled patients during active infection and followed them longitudinally. Original data processing: Scientists estimated how many nucleated cells there were by amplifying reference gene primers. Method: immunoSEQ multiplex PCR; TCRdb's copy keeps in-frame clones and lacks some. V and J calls and clone size follow that table, whereas D and trimming were derived from the DNA. The table shows 300,000 to 350,000 clones, with 88% occurring only once.

The rearrangement uses TRBV6-1 and TRBJ2-1; the D gene is possibly TRBD2 (5 bases). Sequencing used peripheral blood. The origin of this receptor is a woman aged 25-40 years with COVID-19, enrolled during active disease. The CDR3 bases are TGTGCCAGCAGTGATGAGGGTGCTGCGATCGAGCAGTTCTTC. Protein product: CASSDEGAAIEQFF.